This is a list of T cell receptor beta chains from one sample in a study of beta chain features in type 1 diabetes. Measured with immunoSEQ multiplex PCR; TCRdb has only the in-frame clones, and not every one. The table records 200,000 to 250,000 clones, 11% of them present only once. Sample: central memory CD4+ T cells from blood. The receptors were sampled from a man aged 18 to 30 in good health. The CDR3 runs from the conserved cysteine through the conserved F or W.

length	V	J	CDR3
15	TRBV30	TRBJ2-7	CAWSVYWDRTYEQYF
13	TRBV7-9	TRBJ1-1	CASSLVRKTEAFF
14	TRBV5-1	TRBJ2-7	CASSLGTGLREQYF
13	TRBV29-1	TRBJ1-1	CSVDQGGSTEAFF
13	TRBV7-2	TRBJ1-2	CASSLSQNYGYTF
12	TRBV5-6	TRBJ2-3	CASSPSTDTQYF
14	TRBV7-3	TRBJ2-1	CASSKRGSYNEQFF
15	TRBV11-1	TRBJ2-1	CASSLGLDAYNEQFF
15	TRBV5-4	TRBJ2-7	CATKVQGLSSYEQYF
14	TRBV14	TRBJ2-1	CASSQDRRFDAQFF
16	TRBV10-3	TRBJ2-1	CAISEDRTGGVNEQFF
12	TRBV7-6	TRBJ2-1	CASSSAVNEQFF
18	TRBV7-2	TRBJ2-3	CASSPRTSGYTSTDTQYF
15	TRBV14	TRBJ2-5	CASSQETGRVTAQYF
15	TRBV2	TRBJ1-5	CASSWGEYSNQPQHF
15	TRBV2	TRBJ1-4	CASTLTGTANEKLFF
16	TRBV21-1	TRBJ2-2	CASGYPGGANTGELFF
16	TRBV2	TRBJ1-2	CASSLGQGGFNYGYTF
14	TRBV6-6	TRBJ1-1	CASSYSSGDPEAFF
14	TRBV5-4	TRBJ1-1	CASSLIGEDTEAFF
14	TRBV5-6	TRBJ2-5	CASSPWDRQETQYF
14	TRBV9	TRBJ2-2	CASSAGHYTGELFF
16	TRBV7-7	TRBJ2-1	CASSLRTVASYNEQFF
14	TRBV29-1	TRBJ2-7	CSVGPGAAVGEQYF
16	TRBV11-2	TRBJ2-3	CASSPRLAGESDTQYF
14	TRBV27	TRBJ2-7	CASSPRTEAYEQYF
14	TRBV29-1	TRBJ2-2	CSVDPGGYTGELFF
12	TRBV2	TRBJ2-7	CATGQGAREQYF
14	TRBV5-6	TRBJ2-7	CASSRLGSRYEQYF
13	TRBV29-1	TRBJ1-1	CSVEEQGNTEAFF
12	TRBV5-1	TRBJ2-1	CASSLHRGEQFF
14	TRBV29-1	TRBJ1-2	CSVSVSEGNYGYTF
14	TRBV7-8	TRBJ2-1	CASSRGTTNNEQFF
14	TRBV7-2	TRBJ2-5	CASSLSRVRETQYF
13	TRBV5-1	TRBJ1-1	CASSLERNTEAFF
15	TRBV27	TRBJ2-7	CASSFGNRVSYEQYF
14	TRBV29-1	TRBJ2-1	CSVVHWLAGGEQFF
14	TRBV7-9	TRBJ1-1	CASSSRQGVTEAFF
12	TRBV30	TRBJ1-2	CAWAPGLYGYTF
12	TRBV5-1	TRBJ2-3	CASSLEYDTQYF
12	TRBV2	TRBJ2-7	CASRLTGGEQYF
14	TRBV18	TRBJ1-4	CASSPGRSQEKLFF
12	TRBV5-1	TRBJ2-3	CASSLETDTQYF
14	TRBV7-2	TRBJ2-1	CASSLFPRVGEQFF
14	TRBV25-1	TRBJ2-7	CASSPDRGGYEQYF
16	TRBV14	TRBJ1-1	CASSQEMGSTNTEAFF
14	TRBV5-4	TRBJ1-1	CASSLASMNTEAFF
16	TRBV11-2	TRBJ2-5	CASSLNPISPWETQYF
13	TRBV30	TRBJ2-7	CAWSQRGPYEQYF
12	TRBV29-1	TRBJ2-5	CSVLTGVETQYF
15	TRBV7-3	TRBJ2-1	CASSSSGRPYNEQFF